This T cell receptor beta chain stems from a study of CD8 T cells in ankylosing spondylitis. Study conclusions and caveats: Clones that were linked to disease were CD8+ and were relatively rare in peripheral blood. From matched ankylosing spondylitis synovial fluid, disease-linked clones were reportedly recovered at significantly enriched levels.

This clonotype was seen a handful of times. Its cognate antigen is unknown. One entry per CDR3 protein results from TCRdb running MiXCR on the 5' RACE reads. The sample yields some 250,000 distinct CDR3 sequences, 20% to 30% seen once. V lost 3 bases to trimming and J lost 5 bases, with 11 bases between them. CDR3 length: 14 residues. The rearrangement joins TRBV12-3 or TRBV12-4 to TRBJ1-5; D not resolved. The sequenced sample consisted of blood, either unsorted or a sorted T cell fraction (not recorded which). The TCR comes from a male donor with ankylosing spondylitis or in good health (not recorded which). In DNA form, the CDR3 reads TGTGCCAGCAGTTTGTTCCCCGCGGATCAGCCCCAGCATTTT. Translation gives CASSLFPADQPQHF.